Presented here are 27 T cell receptor beta chains from one specimen sequenced in a study of beta chain features in type 1 diabetes. These receptors' antigens are unknown. General study results and limits: Shorter TCRB CDR3s, moderately but significantly so, were found in Type 1 diabetes patients in all four CD4+ subsets.

The investigators reverse transcribed all of the isolated RNA, so they sequenced expressed TCRB transcripts. Method: immunoSEQ multiplex PCR; TCRdb's copy keeps in-frame clones and lacks some. The sample lists approximately 140,000 clones; roughly 10% were seen once. Specimen: central memory CD4+ T cells from blood. All receptors come from a man aged 30 to 45 with type 1 diabetes.

The table lists this clone with a few counts. The V gene is TRBV11-2, the J gene TRBJ2-7; TRBD1 is a possible D gene (7 bases). CDR3 length: 18 amino acids. The germline V and J ends were trimmed by 1 base and 0 bases, with 19 bases remaining between them. Germline V gene sequence: CDR1 SGHAT, CDR2 FQNNGV. Here the CDR3 DNA reads TGTGCCAGCAGCTTAGGGACAGGAGGGTGGGGAGCCTCCTACGAGCAGTACTTC. Residues: CASSLGTGGWGASYEQYF.

This clone was picked up one time. V gene TRBV7-2 combines with J gene TRBJ2-5; 7 nucleotides align to TRBD2. Germline-derived CDR1 and CDR2 are SGHTA and FQGNSA. The CDR3 totals 14 residues. V shed 5 bases, J shed 3 bases, and the junction held 6 bases outside the gene matches. The CDR3 coding sequence is TGTGCCAGCAGCCGCCGTGCGGGGGAAGAGACCCAGTACTTC. This translates into CASSRRAGEETQYF.

The chain carries TRBV2 and TRBJ2-1; 13 bases map to TRBD2. V was pared by 6 bases and J by 5 bases, with 7 bases of the junction left unmatched. The CDR3 contains 16 residues. Germline lookup yields CDR1 SNHLY and CDR2 FYNNEI. The DNA for the CDR3 is TGTGCCAGCAGGGAGGGACTAGCGGGGAGAGACAATGAGCAGTTCTTC. Its translation is CASREGLAGRDNEQFF.

This clone occurred a few times. The V and J genes are TRBV7-2 and TRBJ2-3; 12 bases match TRBD2. The germline V gene has CDR1 SGHTA and CDR2 FQGNSA. The ends lost 0 bases at V and 2 bases at J; junction bases unmatched: 3. The CDR3 contains 17 residues. CDR3 residues: CASSLATSGGITDTQYF. The CDR3 nucleotides read TGTGCCAGCAGCTTAGCGACTAGCGGGGGAATCACAGATACGCAGTATTTT.

The gene calls are TRBV4-1 and TRBJ2-5, with 14 positions matching TRBD2. There are 16 residues in the CDR3. V shed 2 bases, J shed 7 bases, and the junction held 6 bases outside the gene matches. Germline V gives CDR1 MGHRA, CDR2 YSYEKL. The CDR3 DNA reads as TGCGCCAGCAGCCAACCCCCAGGACTAGCGGGAGGGACCCAGTACTTC. It codes for CASSQPPGLAGGTQYF.

The chain couples TRBV15 to TRBJ1-1; D is ambiguous. CDR1 and CDR2 from the germline V gene are LNHNV and YYDKDF (reference sequence). V lost 3 bases and J 10 bases, leaving 12 bases between the germline ends. CDR3 length: 12 amino acids. CDR3 loop: CATSSGLSGAFF. The DNA of the CDR3 is TGTGCCACCAGCAGCGGACTTTCGGGAGCTTTCTTT.

This clone was seen only a few times. The chain carries TRBV7-3 and TRBJ2-5; D is perhaps TRBD2 (5 bases). From germline, CDR1 is SGHTA and CDR2 FQGTGA. This CDR3 comprises 13 residues. Trimming stripped 5 bases from V and 5 bases from J, with 12 bases between. CDR3 nucleotides: TGTGCCAGCAGCCCACGGCGAGGGGAGACCCAGTACTTC. It is translated as CASSPRRGETQYF.

The rearrangement links TRBV30 to TRBJ1-6, with D maybe TRBD1 (5 bases). CDR3 length equals 16 residues. In germline, CDR1 is GTSNPN, CDR2 SVGIG (reference sequence). Trimming removed 1 base from V and 5 bases from J, with 15 bases in between. CDR3 DNA: TGTGCCTGGAGTGGAAAAGGACAAGTAAATAATTCACCCCTCCACTTT. Translation gives CAWSGKGQVNNSPLHF.

The chain carries TRBV30 and TRBJ1-3, with D perhaps matching TRBD1 (5 bases). V was trimmed by 0 bases and J by 4 bases, leaving 13 bases between them. Germline V gene lookup returns CDR1 GTSNPN and CDR2 SVGIG (reference sequence). The CDR3 runs 15 residues. CDR3 nucleotide sequence: TGTGCCTGGAGTGTTGGGGCGACGGGCGGAAACACCATATATTTT. Its translation is CAWSVGATGGNTIYF.

This chain links TRBV4-2 with TRBJ2-7, with D unresolved. V lost 0 bases and J lost 3, with 12 bases in between. The CDR3 is 15 amino acids. Germline CDR1 reads LGHNA; CDR2 reads YNFKEQ. This CDR3 reads CASSQEWAEGYEQYF. CDR3 in DNA: TGTGCCAGCAGCCAAGAATGGGCTGAAGGCTACGAGCAGTACTTC.

The V gene is TRBV2, the J gene TRBJ2-3; D is undetermined. From germline, CDR1 is SNHLY and CDR2 FYNNEI. The V and J ends lost 8 bases and 6 bases respectively, with 6 bases between them. The CDR3 runs 10 residues. CDR3 coding DNA: TGTGCCAGCCTCCCCGATACGCAGTATTTT. Translated, it gives CASLPDTQYF.

The CDR3 DNA follows: TGTGCCAGCCGTTCTAGCGGGGGGGCCTTCCATGAGCAGTTCTTC. This translates into CASRSSGGAFHEQFF. This chain uses TRBV6-5 with TRBJ2-1; 12 bases fit TRBD2. Germline trimming cut 8 bases from V and 8 bases from J; bases unmatched to any gene: 10. CDR1 is MNHEY and CDR2 is SVGAGI in the germline V gene. The CDR3 has 15 residues.

This clone has ten or more counts. A junction end diverges from the germline sequence, so it may reflect a read error. The gene calls are TRBV11-2 and TRBJ1-2; D unclear. Germline CDR1 is SGHAT and CDR2 is FQNNGV. CDR3 length equals 12 residues. The CDR3 spells CASSLGRDGYTF. The CDR3 DNA reads as TGTGCCAGCAGCTTAGGCCGGGATGGTTACACCTTC.

The CDR3 bases are TGTGCCAGCAGCGCACGGCAGGGGGAGACCCAGTACTTC. Its protein is CASSARQGETQYF. The chain recombines TRBV4-2 with TRBJ2-5, with D maybe TRBD1 (6 bases). V was cut by 5 bases and J by 5 bases, with 12 bases left in between. The germline V gene encodes CDR1 LGHNA and CDR2 YNFKEQ. This CDR3 comprises 13 residues.

This chain links TRBV23-1 with TRBJ2-5; maybe TRBD1 (6 bases). TRBV23-1 is an ORF, with its function uncertain. V was shortened by 0 bases and J by 2 bases, with 13 bases between the two germline ends. CDR3 length: 16 amino acids. The CDR3 nucleotides are TGCGCCAGCAGTCAATCTACGGACAGTCCGCAAGAGACCCAGTACTTC. The encoded protein is CASSQSTDSPQETQYF.

The V and J genes are TRBV2 and TRBJ2-2, with 10 bases that match TRBD2. The CDR3 is made up of 16 amino acids. Germline values: CDR1 SNHLY, CDR2 FYNNEI. The V segment lost 6 bases and the J segment 1 base; nucleotides outside the gene matches: 5. The CDR3 here is CASRAASGRNTGELFF. CDR3 nucleotide sequence: TGTGCCAGCAGGGCGGCTAGCGGGAGGAACACCGGGGAGCTGTTTTTT.

This clone showed up just a few times. This chain uses TRBV7-2 with TRBJ2-5; TRBD2 matches at 9 bases. The V gene's germline CDR1 is SGHTA and CDR2 FQGNSA. With V trimmed by 2 bases and J by 5 bases, 3 bases remained unmatched. The CDR3 loop spans 14 amino acids. The CDR3 loop reads CASSLRGGEETQYF. As DNA, the CDR3 is TGTGCCAGCAGCTTACGCGGGGGGGAGGAGACCCAGTACTTC.

This clone was counted only a few times. V and J are TRBV18 and TRBJ1-6, with D possibly being TRBD1 (6 bases). V lost 3 bases and J lost 10, with 16 bases in between. The germline V gene encodes CDR1 KGHSH and CDR2 LQKENI. This CDR3 comprises 15 residues. The CDR3 nucleotides read TGTGCCAGCTCACCTTACAGGGAGGGTAACTCACCCCTCCACTTT. Translation: CASSPYREGNSPLHF.

This clone has just a few counts. The J gene is TRBJ2-5, the V gene TRBV18; maybe TRBD1 (5 bases). Between the trimmed V and J ends, which lost 3 bases and 2 bases, there was a span of 7 bases. The CDR3 runs to 13 residues. Germline lookup yields CDR1 KGHSH and CDR2 LQKENI. The CDR3 spells CASSPRTQETQYF. In DNA, the CDR3 is TGTGCCAGCTCACCGCGGACACAAGAGACCCAGTACTTC.

In regard to this clone: The same CDR3 arises from other DNA sequences in this sample as well. The chain combines TRBV7-9 with TRBJ2-5, with D perhaps matching TRBD2 (5 bases). Germline CDR1 reads SEHNR; CDR2 reads FQNEAQ (reference sequence). Trimming stripped 0 bases from V and 0 bases from J, with 5 bases between. This CDR3 comprises 14 residues. The CDR3 region is CASSLARDQETQYF. Written as DNA, the CDR3 is TGTGCCAGCAGCTTAGCGAGGGACCAAGAGACCCAGTACTTC.

This clone was recorded a few times. The chain couples TRBV25-1 to TRBJ1-2; D may be TRBD1 (5 bases). Trimming took 4 bases from V and 2 from J, leaving 14 bases between them. CDR3 size: 15 residues. From germline, CDR1 is MGHDK and CDR2 SYGVNS. CDR3: CASSGRIGGNYGYTF. The CDR3 DNA reads as TGTGCCAGCAGTGGTCGCATCGGGGGGAACTATGGCTACACCTTC.

The table lists this clone with a count of one. This chain uses TRBV4-2 with TRBJ1-1, with 7 bases identical to TRBD1. The germline V gene encodes CDR1 LGHNA and CDR2 YNFKEQ. With V trimmed by 4 bases and J by 4 bases, 9 bases remained unmatched. CDR3 length: 15 amino acids. CDR3 residues: CASSPTDRVATEAFF. The CDR3 bases are TGTGCCAGCAGCCCTACTGACAGGGTGGCCACTGAAGCTTTCTTT.

The chain uses TRBV18 and TRBJ1-1; no definite D call. Germline CDR1 reads KGHSH; CDR2 reads LQKENI. V was shortened by 3 bases and J by 7 bases, with 15 bases between the two germline ends. CDR3 length equals 14 residues. CDR3 region: CASSPGNSLGEAFF. CDR3 DNA: TGTGCCAGCTCACCTGGAAACAGCTTGGGTGAAGCTTTCTTT.

J is TRBJ2-1 and V is TRBV6-5; 8 bases fit TRBD2. Germline trimming cut 5 bases from V and 0 bases from J; bases unmatched to any gene: 3. Germline V gene lookup returns CDR1 MNHEY and CDR2 SVGAGI. The CDR3 runs 15 residues. CDR3 sequence: CASSLRGGSYNEQFF. DNA for the CDR3: TGTGCCAGCAGTCTTCGGGGGGGCTCCTACAATGAGCAGTTCTTC.

The chain joins TRBV18 to TRBJ2-1; the match to TRBD1 covers 10 bases. V dropped 4 bases and J dropped 8; count of bases not matched to a gene: 5. The CDR3 is 14 residues long. Germline values: CDR1 KGHSH, CDR2 LQKENI. The CDR3 loop reads CASSRQGARDEQFF. The CDR3 region has the DNA TGTGCCAGCTCACGACAGGGGGCTAGGGATGAGCAGTTCTTC.

In regard to this clone: The junction differs from germline at one of its ends, possibly a read error. This chain joins TRBV5-4 and TRBJ1-5; D not resolved. CDR1 and CDR2 (germline): SGHNT, YYREEE (reference sequence). This CDR3 contains 17 residues. In DNA, the CDR3 is TGCGCCAGCAGCCAATACCTCGGAGAATCGAGCAATCAGCCCCAGCATTTT. Translated: CASSQYLGESSNQPQHF.

This clone has only a few counts. This rearrangement joins TRBV12-5 to TRBJ1-1; D is uncertain. Germline CDR1 is LGHNT and CDR2 is FRNRAP. V lost 8 bases and J lost 1, with 14 bases in between. This CDR3 is built from 14 residues. The CDR3 DNA reads TGTGCTAGTAATACAGCCGTCGGGAACACTGAAGCTTTCTTT. Protein: CASNTAVGNTEAFF.